Shown below are 17 T cell receptor beta chains from a single sample sequenced in a study of cytomegalovirus exposure and HLA in healthy donors. PCR employed 60 Vbeta and 13 Jbeta primers. The protocol was immunoSEQ multiplex PCR, while the TCRdb copy is restricted to in-frame clones and leaves out a portion. The data hold about 140,000 clones, with around 86% observed a single time. The sample taken for sequencing was PBMCs. The receptors were gathered from a female donor in good health and CMV-seronegative.

The rearrangement uses TRBV7-3 and TRBJ2-1, with 14 bases matching TRBD2. This CDR3 is 19 amino acids long. The V segment lost 3 bases and the J segment 2 bases; nucleotides outside the gene matches: 9. Germline V gives CDR1 SGHTA, CDR2 FQGTGA. The CDR3 coding sequence is TGTGCCAGCAGCTTTTTAGGGACTAGCGGGAGTAGGACCTACAATGAGCAGTTCTTC. Amino acids: CASSFLGTSGSRTYNEQFF.

This chain links TRBV6-1 with TRBJ2-6; TRBD1 aligns across 7 bases. J was trimmed by 2 bases and V by 4 bases; bases with no gene match: 2. The CDR3 is 15 residues long. Germline V gene lookup returns CDR1 MNHNS and CDR2 SASEGT. As DNA, the CDR3 is TGTGCCAGCAGTGTCCAGGGGGCTGGGGCCAACGTCCTGACTTTC. It translates to CASSVQGAGANVLTF.

This clone was recorded a few times. J is TRBJ1-1 and V is TRBV28; TRBD1 might be the D (6 bases). V lost 1 base and J 6 bases, leaving 6 bases between the germline ends. Looked up from germline, CDR1 is MDHEN and CDR2 is SYDVKM. The CDR3 covers 12 residues. CDR3 DNA sequence: TGTGCCAGCAGTTTATACAGGGCTGAAGCTTTCTTT. It yields the protein CASSLYRAEAFF.

The chain couples TRBV5-4 to TRBJ2-1; 8 bases are a match to TRBD1. V was clipped by 4 bases and J by 6 bases; unmatched bases: 9. This CDR3 is 15 amino acids long. Germline CDR1 and CDR2: SGHNT and YYREEE (reference sequence). The CDR3 reads CASSLHPTGVNEQFF. As DNA, the CDR3 is TGTGCCAGCAGCCTACACCCGACAGGGGTCAATGAGCAGTTCTTC.

The chain has TRBV2 and TRBJ1-1, with unresolved D. Looked up from germline, CDR1 is SNHLY and CDR2 is FYNNEI. The V and J ends lost 5 bases and 4 bases respectively, with 14 bases between them. The CDR3 is made up of 14 amino acids. CDR3 residues: CASSWSREVTEAFF. The CDR3, as DNA: TGTGCCAGCAGTTGGTCCCGGGAGGTCACTGAAGCTTTCTTT.

The chain joins TRBV6-4 to TRBJ1-1, with D hard to call. Germline V CDR1 and CDR2: MRHNA, SNTAGT. The CDR3 sequence is 13 residues long. V dropped 4 bases and J dropped 2 bases, with 8 bases sitting between them. The CDR3 sequence: CASSVELNTEAFF. The CDR3 DNA sequence: TGTGCCAGCAGTGTAGAGCTTAACACTGAAGCTTTCTTT.

This chain connects TRBV7-9 to TRBJ2-3; 10 nucleotides line up with TRBD2. There are 15 residues in the CDR3. The germline gives CDR1 SEHNR, CDR2 FQNEAQ (reference sequence). Germline trimming cut 6 bases from V and 4 bases from J; bases unmatched to any gene: 7. As DNA, the CDR3 is TGTGCCAGCAGGGACATAGCGGGAGGCGCAGATACGCAGTATTTT. Protein product: CASRDIAGGADTQYF.

The V and J genes are TRBV7-6 and TRBJ2-2; D uncertain. The CDR3 length is 17 residues. Germline CDR1 and CDR2: SGHVS and FNYEAQ. V was clipped by 11 bases and J by 0 bases, with 22 bases between them. The CDR3 DNA follows: TGTGCCGTAGGTGCTATTGGCGGTTTATCGAACACCGGGGAGCTGTTTTTT. The encoded protein is CAVGAIGGLSNTGELFF.

V usage is TRBV29-1 and J usage is TRBJ1-1; TRBD1 matches at 7 bases. V shed 7 bases and J 0 bases; nucleotides not matched to a gene: 5. The CDR3 runs to 13 residues. Germline CDR1 and CDR2: SQVTM and ANQGSEA. DNA of the CDR3: TGCAGCGCCATGGGACAGTTGAACACTGAAGCTTTCTTT. It codes for CSAMGQLNTEAFF.

CDR3 loop: CSAVAGVYEQYF. Here the CDR3 DNA reads TGCAGCGCCGTAGCGGGGGTCTACGAGCAGTACTTC. The V and J genes are TRBV29-1 and TRBJ2-7, with 9 bases matching TRBD2. V dropped 7 bases and J dropped 3; count of bases not matched to a gene: 4. This CDR3 is built from 12 residues. Germline lookup yields CDR1 SQVTM and CDR2 ANQGSEA.

This chain links TRBV18 with TRBJ1-4, with D perhaps matching TRBD1 (6 bases). Germline lookup yields CDR1 KGHSH and CDR2 LQKENI. The CDR3 extends over 15 amino acids. Between the trimmed V and J ends, which lost 6 bases and 0 bases, there was a span of 11 bases. Here the CDR3 reads CASSLRTATNEKLFF. CDR3 coding DNA: TGTGCCAGCTCCCTGAGGACAGCAACTAATGAAAAACTGTTTTTT.

The rearrangement uses TRBV25-1 and TRBJ1-1; no definite D call. The CDR3 covers 14 residues. Trimming left V 2 bases short and J 1 base short, with 8 bases between. Germline values: CDR1 MGHDK, CDR2 SYGVNS. The CDR3 loop reads CASSEQRGNTEAFF. CDR3 nucleotide sequence: TGTGCCAGCAGTGAACAGCGGGGGAACACTGAAGCTTTCTTT.

V gene TRBV2 combines with J gene TRBJ2-7, with 9 bases lining up with TRBD2. Germline-derived CDR1 and CDR2 are SNHLY and FYNNEI. The CDR3 covers 15 residues. J was trimmed by 3 bases and V by 6 bases; bases with no gene match: 9. The CDR3 DNA sequence: TGTGCCAGCAGCGCTCCTAGCGGGACGAACTACGAGCAGTACTTC. It yields the protein CASSAPSGTNYEQYF. Full variable domain (outside the CDR3, taken from reference TRBV2 and TRBJ2-7): EPEVTQTPSHQVTQMGQEVILRCVPISNHLYFYWYRQILGQKVEFLVSFYNNEISEKSEIFDDQFSVERPDGSNFTLKIRSTKLEDSAMYFCASSAPSGTNYEQYFGPGTRLTVT.

The chain has TRBV7-9 and TRBJ2-7, with 9 bases matching TRBD1. CDR1 SEHNR and CDR2 FQNEAQ come from the germline V gene (reference sequence). The CDR3 has 16 residues. J gave up 6 bases and V 10 bases, and 19 bases lay outside the gene matches. The DNA for the CDR3 is TGTGCCACCCTCAAACCAACAACGGGACAGGGTGTCGAGCAGTACTTC. Residues: CATLKPTTGQGVEQYF. Drawing the rest from reference TRBV7-9 and TRBJ2-7, the complete variable domain is DTGVSQNPRHKITKRGQNVTFRCDPISEHNRLYWYRQTLGQGPEFLTYFQNEAQLEKSRLLSDRFSAERPKGSFSTLEIQRTEQGDSAMYLCATLKPTTGQGVEQYFGPGTRLTVT.

This rearrangement joins TRBV2 to TRBJ1-5; D is unresolved. V lost 6 bases and J 4 bases, leaving 16 bases between the germline ends. The V gene's germline CDR1 is SNHLY and CDR2 FYNNEI. The CDR3 sequence is 15 residues long. The CDR3 reads CASRGRQAQNQPQHF. CDR3 in DNA: TGTGCCAGCAGGGGGAGGCAGGCACAGAATCAGCCCCAGCATTTT.

The chain links TRBV29-1 to TRBJ2-7; 9 bases are shared with TRBD1. The CDR3 extends over 14 amino acids. Trimming removed 1 base from V and 1 base from J; junction bases left unmatched: 2. Per germline, CDR1 SQVTM and CDR2 ANQGSEA. The CDR3, as DNA: TGCAGCGTTGAAGGGACAGGGGAATCCTACGAGCAGTACTTC. Protein: CSVEGTGESYEQYF.

V is TRBV30 and J is TRBJ2-7, with TRBD2 as a possible D gene (6 bases). This CDR3 region has 14 residues. V shed 5 bases and J shed 3 bases, with 17 bases lying between them. The germline gives CDR1 GTSNPN, CDR2 SVGIG (reference sequence). For the CDR3, the DNA is TGTGCCTGGGGCCTCGGGAGTGTGCTCTACGAGCAGTACTTC. This gives the protein CAWGLGSVLYEQYF. Using reference TRBV30 and TRBJ2-7 for the parts outside the CDR3, the full variable domain is SQTIHQWPATLVQPVGSPLSLECTVEGTSNPNLYWYRQAAGRGLQLLFYSVGIGQISSEVPQNLSASRPQDRQFILSSKKLLLSDSGFYLCAWGLGSVLYEQYFGPGTRLTVT.